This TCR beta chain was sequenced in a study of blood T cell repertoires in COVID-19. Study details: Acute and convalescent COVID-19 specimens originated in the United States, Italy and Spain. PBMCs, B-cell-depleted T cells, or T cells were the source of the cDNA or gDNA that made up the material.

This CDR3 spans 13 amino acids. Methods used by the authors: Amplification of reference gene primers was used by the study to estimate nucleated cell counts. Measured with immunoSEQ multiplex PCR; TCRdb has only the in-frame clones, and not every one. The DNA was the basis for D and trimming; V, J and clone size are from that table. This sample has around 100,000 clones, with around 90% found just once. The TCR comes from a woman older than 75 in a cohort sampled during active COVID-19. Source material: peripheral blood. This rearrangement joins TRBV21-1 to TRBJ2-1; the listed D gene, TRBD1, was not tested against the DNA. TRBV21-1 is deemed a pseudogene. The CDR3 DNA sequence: TGTGCCAGCAGCCCTCAACAGGGCTGTGAGCAGTTCTTC. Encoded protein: CASSPQQGCEQFF.